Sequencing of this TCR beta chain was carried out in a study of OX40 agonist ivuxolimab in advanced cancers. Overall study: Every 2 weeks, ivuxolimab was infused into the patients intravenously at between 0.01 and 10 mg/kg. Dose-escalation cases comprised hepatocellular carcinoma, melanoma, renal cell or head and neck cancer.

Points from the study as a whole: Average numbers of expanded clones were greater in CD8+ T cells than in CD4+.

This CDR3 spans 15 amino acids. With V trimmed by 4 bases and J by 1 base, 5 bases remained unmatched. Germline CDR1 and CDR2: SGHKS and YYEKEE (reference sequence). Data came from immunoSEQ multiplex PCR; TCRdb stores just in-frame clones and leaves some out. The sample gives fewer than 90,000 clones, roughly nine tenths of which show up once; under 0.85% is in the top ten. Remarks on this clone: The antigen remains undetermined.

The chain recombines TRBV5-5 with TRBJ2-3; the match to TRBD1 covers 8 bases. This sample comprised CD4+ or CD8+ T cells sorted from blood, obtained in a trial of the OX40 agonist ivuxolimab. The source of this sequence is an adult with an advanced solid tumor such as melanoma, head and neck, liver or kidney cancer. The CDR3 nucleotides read TGTGCCAGCAGCCCCGGGACAGGACGCACAGATACGCAGTATTTT. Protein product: CASSPGTGRTDTQYF.